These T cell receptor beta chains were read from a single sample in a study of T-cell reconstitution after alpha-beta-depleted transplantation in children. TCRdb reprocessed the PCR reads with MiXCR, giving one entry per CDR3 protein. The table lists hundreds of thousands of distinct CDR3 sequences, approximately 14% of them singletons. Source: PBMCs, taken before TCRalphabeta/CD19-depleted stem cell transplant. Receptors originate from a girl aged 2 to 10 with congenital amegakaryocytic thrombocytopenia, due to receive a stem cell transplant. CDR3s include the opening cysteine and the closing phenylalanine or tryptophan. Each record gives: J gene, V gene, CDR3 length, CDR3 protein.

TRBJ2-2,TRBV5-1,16,CASSLVLAGAAGELFF
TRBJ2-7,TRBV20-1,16,CSASPDRRRLDNEQYF
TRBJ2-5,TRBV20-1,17,CSARDEAGSEFWETQYF
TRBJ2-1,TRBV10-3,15,CAIRDLAGRSNEQFF
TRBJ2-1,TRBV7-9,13,CASSWRSGNEQFF
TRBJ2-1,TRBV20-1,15,CSARDKREVYNEQFF
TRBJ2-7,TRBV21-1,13,CASSKVSTGEQYF
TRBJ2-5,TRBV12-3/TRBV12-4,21,CASSSRRYGLAGGFSQETQYF
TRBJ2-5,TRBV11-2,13,CASSLEEFETQYF
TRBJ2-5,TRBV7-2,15,CASSLVARRQETQYF
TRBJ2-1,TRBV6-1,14,CASSQGQANNEQFF
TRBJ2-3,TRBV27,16,CASSYQREKGADTQYF
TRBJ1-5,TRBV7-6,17,CASSLGLLRDSRQPQHF
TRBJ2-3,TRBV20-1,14,CSASGRGYTDTQYF
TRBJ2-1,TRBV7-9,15,CASSWGISSYNEQFF
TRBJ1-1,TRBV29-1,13,CSGLRWMNTEAFF
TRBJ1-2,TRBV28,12,CASSFRPYGYTF
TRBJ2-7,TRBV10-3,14,CAISEGQGVNEQYF
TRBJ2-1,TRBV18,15,CASSPPSGSMDEQFF
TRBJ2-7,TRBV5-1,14,CASSLVAGLDEQYF
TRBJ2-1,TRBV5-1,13,CASTRAEYNEQFF
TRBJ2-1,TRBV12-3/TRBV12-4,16,CASSLGRTRVVDEQFF
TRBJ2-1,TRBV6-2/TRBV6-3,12,CASSPLWNEQFF
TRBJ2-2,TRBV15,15,CATSRDRGPAGELFF
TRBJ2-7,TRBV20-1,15,CSVPSGTGVAYEQYF
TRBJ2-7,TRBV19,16,CASNEGTGGSTYEQYF
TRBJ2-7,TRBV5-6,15,CASSLFSGSSSKQYF
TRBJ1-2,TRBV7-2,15,CASSGGTGKNYGYTF
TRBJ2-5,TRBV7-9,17,CASSLVGLAGAGETQYF
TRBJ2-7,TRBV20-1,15,CSARDSRQGINEQYF
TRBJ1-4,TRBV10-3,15,CAISARGATNEKLFF
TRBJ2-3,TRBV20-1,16,CSARDALAGGTDTQYF
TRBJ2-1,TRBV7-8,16,CASSKYRSQDYNEQFF
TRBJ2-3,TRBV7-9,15,CASSFSPSSTDTQYF
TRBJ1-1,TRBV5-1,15,CASSLIPDTETEAFF
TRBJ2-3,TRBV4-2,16,CASSQVSSKGDSTQYF
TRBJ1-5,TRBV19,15,CASSISGTGDQPQHF
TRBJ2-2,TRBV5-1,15,CASRLNRGSTGELFF
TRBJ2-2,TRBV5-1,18,CASSLELASGRDTGELFF
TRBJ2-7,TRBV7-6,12,CASSLRADEQYF
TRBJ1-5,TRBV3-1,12,CASSQAGQPQHF
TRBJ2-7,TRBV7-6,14,CASSTGTSLYEQYF
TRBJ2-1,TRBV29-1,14,CSVEEAGGYNEQFF
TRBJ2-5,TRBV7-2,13,CASSSWGVETQYF
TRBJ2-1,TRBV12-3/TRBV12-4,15,CASTDDRASYNEQFF
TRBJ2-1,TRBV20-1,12,CSTRSFHNEQFF
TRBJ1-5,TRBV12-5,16,CASGRGQGGEEQPQHF
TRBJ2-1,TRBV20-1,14,CSAQTSGVNNEQFF
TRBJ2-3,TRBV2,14,CASSDGSARDTQYF
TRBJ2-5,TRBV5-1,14,CASRVQGLQETQYF
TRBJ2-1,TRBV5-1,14,CASSLLPLDNEQFF
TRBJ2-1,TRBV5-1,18,CASSLDPSGGSSYNEQFF
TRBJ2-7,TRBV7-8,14,CASSPIDRAGEQYF
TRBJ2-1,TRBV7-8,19,CASSTLHGLADYSYNEQFF
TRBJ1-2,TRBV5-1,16,CASSPGPGVLNYGYTF